The clone carrying this T cell receptor (beta chain) was counted at least ten times. An equimolar mix of two oligonucleotides served as the beta constant-region primer for TRBC1 and TRBC2. The ligated cDNA underwent four PCR rounds using SP2 and nested alpha and beta constant-region primers. TCRdb independently ran MiXCR on the UMI-ligation and nested PCR reads; one entry per CDR3 protein. The sample lists just over 80,000 distinct CDR3 sequences; over 9% were seen once. These data come from a study of naive and memory T cell subsets. The sequenced sample was naive CD8+ T cells from blood. The receptor was derived from a human donor in good health.

For the CDR3, the DNA is TGCAGCGTAATGGAGGACGCGAACACCGGGGAGCTGTTTTTT. Amino acids: CSVMEDANTGELFF. This chain uses TRBV29-1 with TRBJ2-2; tentative D call: TRBD2 (5 bases). V was clipped by 6 bases and J by 0 bases, with 11 bases between them. The CDR3 runs to 14 residues. Per the germline V gene, CDR1 is SQVTM and CDR2 is ANQGSEA.